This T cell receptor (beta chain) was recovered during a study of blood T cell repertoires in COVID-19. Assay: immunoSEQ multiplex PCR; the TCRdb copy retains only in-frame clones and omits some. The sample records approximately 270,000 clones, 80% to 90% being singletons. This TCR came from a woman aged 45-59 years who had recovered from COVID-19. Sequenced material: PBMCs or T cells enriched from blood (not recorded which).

DNA of the CDR3: TGTGCCAGCATCAACCCGCGGGGACGACTCACAGATACGCAGTATTTT. It specifies CASINPRGRLTDTQYF. The chain uses TRBV28 and TRBJ2-3, with D perhaps matching TRBD2 (6 bases). This CDR3 contains 16 residues. V was clipped by 7 bases and J by 2 bases, with 19 bases between them. Germline CDR1 reads MDHEN; CDR2 reads SYDVKM. Combining the CDR3 with reference TRBV28 and TRBJ2-3 gives the whole variable domain DVKVTQSSRYLVKRTGEKVFLECVQDMDHENMFWYRQDPGLGLRLIYFSYDVKMKEKGDIPEGYSVSREKKERFSLILESASTNQTSMYLCASINPRGRLTDTQYFGPGTRLTVL.